The source of this TCR beta chain is a study of control samples from healthy donors and cancer patients. Germline-derived CDR1 and CDR2 are ENHRY and SYGVKD. The CDR3 extends over 12 amino acids. Trimming stripped 10 bases from V and 4 bases from J, with 13 bases between. Generated by immunoSEQ multiplex PCR, the TCRdb table keeps only in-frame clones and is missing some. The data show about 180,000 clones, approximately 94% seen once. The origin of this receptor is a woman between 18 and 29 years old in good health. The chain employs TRBV10-3 and TRBJ1-1; D may be TRBD1 (5 bases). Material: blood. The CDR3 sequence: CATAWGSTEAFF. As DNA, the CDR3 is TGTGCCACGGCTTGGGGGAGCACTGAAGCTTTCTTT.